This T cell receptor (beta chain) was identified during a study of brain T cells in children with intractable seizures. Study conclusions and caveats: Pre-surgery blood may have been undersampled, hiding some clones.

Only cases whose brain tissue showed the highest T cell transcript signatures were sequenced. Pre-surgery treatment included at least one anti-epileptic drug. The assay was immunoSEQ multiplex PCR, and TCRdb's table has in-frame clones only and misses some. The sample carries just under 65,000 clones, approximately 94% recorded once. On this clone itself: Its antigen remains unidentified.

The source is a boy younger than two with focal cortical dysplasia and intractable seizures. The input for sequencing was peripheral blood, taken at surgery.

The CDR3 loop reads CASNSGLAETQYF. DNA of the CDR3: TGTGCCAGCAACTCGGGACTAGCAGAGACCCAGTACTTC. The chain uses TRBV12-3 or TRBV12-4 and TRBJ2-5; 9 bases are shared with TRBD2. The CDR3 totals 13 residues. Unmatched junction bases numbered 4, after V lost 7 bases and J lost 4 bases.